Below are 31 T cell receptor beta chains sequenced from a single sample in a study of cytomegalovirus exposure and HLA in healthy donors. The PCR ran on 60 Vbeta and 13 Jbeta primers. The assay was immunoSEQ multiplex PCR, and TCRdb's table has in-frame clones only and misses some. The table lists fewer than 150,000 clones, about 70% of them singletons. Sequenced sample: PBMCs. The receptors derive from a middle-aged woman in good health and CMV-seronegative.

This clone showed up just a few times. The CDR3 reads CASSLPGTLSSGANVLTF. As DNA, the CDR3 is TGTGCCAGCAGCCTCCCGGGGACACTGAGCTCTGGGGCCAACGTCCTGACTTTC. The V gene is TRBV28, the J gene TRBJ2-6, with D perhaps matching TRBD1 (6 bases). Trimming shortened V by 6 bases and J by 0 bases, and 18 bases separated the two germline ends. Per the germline V gene, CDR1 is MDHEN and CDR2 is SYDVKM. CDR3 length: 18 amino acids.

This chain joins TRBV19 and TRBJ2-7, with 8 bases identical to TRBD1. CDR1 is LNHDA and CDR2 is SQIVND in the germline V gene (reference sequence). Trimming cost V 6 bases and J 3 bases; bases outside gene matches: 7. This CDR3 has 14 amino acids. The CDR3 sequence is CASSRGQGYYEQYF. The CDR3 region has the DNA TGTGCCAGTAGCCGTGGACAGGGATACTACGAGCAGTACTTC.

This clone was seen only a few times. CDR3 bases: TGCGCCAGCAGCTTAGGGACAGCGGGGGGCCGGGATACGCAGTATTTT. Translation gives CASSLGTAGGRDTQYF. The chain joins TRBV5-1 to TRBJ2-3; 9 bases fit TRBD2. This CDR3 is built from 16 residues. CDR1 SGHRS and CDR2 YFSETQ come from the germline V gene. Trimming at V came to 2 bases and at J to 6 bases, leaving 10 bases not matched to a gene.

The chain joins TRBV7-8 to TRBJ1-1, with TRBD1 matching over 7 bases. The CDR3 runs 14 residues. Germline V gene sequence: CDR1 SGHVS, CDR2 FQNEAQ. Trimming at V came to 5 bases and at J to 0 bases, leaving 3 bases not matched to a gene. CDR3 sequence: CASSPTGMNTEAFF. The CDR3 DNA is TGTGCCAGCAGCCCGACAGGGATGAACACTGAAGCTTTCTTT.

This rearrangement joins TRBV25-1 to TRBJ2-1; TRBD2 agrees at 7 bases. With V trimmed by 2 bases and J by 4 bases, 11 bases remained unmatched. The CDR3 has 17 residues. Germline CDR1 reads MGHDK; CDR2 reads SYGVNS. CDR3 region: CASSERGELAVYNEQFF. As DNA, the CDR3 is TGTGCCAGCAGTGAACGCGGGGAGCTAGCGGTTTACAATGAGCAGTTCTTC.

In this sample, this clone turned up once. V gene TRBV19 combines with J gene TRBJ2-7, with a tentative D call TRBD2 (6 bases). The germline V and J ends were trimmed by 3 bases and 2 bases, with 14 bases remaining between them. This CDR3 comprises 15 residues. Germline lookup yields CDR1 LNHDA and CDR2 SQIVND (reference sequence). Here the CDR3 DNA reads TGTGCCAGTAGTATTACCGGGACTCACACCTACGAGCAGTACTTC. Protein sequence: CASSITGTHTYEQYF.

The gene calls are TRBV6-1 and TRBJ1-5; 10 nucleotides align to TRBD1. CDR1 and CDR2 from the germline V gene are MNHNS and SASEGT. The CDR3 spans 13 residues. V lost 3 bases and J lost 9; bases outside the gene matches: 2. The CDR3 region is CASSETGGRPQHF. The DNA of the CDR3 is TGTGCCAGCAGTGAGACAGGGGGCCGGCCCCAGCATTTT.

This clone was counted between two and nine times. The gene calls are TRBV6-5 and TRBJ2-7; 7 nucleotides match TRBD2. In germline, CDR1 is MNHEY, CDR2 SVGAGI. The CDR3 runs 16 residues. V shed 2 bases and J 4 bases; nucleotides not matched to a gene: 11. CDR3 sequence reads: CASSYTQRDGLYEQYF. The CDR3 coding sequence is TGTGCCAGCAGTTACACCCAGCGGGACGGCCTGTACGAGCAGTACTTC.

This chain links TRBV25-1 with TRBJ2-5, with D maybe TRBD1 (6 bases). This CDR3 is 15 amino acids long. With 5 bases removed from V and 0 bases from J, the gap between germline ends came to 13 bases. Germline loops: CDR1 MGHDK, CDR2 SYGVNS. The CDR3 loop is CASSHLRDNQETQYF. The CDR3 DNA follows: TGTGCCAGCAGTCACCTCCGGGACAACCAAGAGACCCAGTACTTC.

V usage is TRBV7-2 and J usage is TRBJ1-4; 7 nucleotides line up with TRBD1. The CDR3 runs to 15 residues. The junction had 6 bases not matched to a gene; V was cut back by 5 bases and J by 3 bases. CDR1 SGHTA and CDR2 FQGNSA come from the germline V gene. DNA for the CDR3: TGTGCCAGCAGCCAACGGACAGGCCCTAATGAAAAACTGTTTTTT. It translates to CASSQRTGPNEKLFF.

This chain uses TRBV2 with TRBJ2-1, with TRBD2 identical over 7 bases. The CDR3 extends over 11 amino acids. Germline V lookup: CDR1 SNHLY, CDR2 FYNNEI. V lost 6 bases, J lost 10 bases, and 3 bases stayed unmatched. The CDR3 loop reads CASRGGSEQFF. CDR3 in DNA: TGTGCCAGCAGGGGCGGGAGCGAGCAGTTCTTC.

For the CDR3, the DNA is TGTGCCAGCACCCAGTCCGGGACAGGGCCTTTACTAGCTTTCTTT. Its translation is CASTQSGTGPLLAFF. This chain joins TRBV28 and TRBJ1-1, with 9 nucleotides matching TRBD1. CDR1 and CDR2 (germline): MDHEN, SYDVKM. The CDR3 runs 15 residues. V dropped 7 bases and J dropped 10; count of bases not matched to a gene: 16.

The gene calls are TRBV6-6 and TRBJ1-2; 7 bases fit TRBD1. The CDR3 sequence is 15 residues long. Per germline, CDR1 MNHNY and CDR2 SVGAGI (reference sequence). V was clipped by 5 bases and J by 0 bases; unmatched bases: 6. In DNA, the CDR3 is TGTGCCAGCAGTCCCGGGACAGCCCCTAACTATGGCTACACCTTC. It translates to CASSPGTAPNYGYTF.

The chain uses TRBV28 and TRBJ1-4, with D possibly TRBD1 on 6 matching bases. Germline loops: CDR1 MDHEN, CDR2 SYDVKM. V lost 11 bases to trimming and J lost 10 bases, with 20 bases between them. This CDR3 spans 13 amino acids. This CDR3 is CAAGAGKYGKLFF. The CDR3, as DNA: TGTGCCGCGGGGGCGGGAAAGTATGGAAAACTGTTTTTT.

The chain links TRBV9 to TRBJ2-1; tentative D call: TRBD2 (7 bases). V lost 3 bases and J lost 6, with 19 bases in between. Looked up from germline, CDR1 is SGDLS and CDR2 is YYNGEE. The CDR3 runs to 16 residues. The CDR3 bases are TGTGCCAGCAGCGCCCGCCTAGGGGGAGGGATCAATGAGCAGTTCTTC. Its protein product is CASSARLGGGINEQFF.

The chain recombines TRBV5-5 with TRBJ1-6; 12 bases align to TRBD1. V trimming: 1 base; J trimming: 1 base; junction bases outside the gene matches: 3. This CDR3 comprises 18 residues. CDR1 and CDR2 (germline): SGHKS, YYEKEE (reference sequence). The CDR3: CASSLRGQGASYNSPLHF. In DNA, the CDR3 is TGTGCCAGCAGCTTGAGGGGACAGGGGGCGTCCTATAATTCACCCCTCCACTTT.

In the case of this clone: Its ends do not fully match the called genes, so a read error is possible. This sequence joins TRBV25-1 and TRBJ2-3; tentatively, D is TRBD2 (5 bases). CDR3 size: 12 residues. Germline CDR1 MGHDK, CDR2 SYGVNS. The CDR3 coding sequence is TGTGCCAGCAGTGATTTGGGAAAACCGGGAACATTT. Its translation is CASSDLGKPGTF.

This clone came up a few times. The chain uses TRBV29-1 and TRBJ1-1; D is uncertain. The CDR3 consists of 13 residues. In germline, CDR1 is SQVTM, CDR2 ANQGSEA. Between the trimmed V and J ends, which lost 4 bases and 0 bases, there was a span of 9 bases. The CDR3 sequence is CSVATTMNTEAFF. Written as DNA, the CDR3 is TGCAGCGTTGCCACAACCATGAACACTGAAGCTTTCTTT.

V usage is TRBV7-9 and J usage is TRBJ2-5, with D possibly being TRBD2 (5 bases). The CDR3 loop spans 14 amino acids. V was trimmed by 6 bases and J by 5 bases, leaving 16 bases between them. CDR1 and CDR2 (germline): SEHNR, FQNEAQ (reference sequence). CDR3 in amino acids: CASSHPAGSETQYF. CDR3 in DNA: TGTGCCAGCAGTCATCCGGCGGGCTCGGAGACCCAGTACTTC.

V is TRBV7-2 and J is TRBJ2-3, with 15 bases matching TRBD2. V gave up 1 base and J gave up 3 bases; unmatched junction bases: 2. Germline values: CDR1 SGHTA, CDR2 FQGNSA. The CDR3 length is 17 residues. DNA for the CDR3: TGTGCCAGCAGCTTAGTGGGGACTAGCGGGGGGACAGATACGCAGTATTTT. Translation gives CASSLVGTSGGTDTQYF.

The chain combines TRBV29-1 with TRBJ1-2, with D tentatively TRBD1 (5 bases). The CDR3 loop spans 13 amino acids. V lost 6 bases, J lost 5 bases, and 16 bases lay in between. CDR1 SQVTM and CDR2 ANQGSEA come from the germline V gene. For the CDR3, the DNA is TGCAGCGTGGAGCGGGACGGAAGATATGGCTACACCTTC. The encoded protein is CSVERDGRYGYTF.

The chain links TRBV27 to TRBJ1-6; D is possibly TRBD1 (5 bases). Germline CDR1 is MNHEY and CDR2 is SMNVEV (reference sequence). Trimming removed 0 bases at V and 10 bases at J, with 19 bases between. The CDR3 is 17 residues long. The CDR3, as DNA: TGTGCCAGCAGTTTATCTTTCGGGGGATTAAATAGATCACCCCTCCACTTT. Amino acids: CASSLSFGGLNRSPLHF.

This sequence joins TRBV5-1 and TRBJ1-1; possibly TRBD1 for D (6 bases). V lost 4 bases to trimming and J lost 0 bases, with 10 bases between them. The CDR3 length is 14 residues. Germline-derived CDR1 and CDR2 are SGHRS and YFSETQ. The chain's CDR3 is CASSIGQLNTEAFF. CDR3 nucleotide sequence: TGCGCCAGCAGCATAGGACAGCTGAACACTGAAGCTTTCTTT. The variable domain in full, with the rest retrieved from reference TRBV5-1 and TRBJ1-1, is KAGVTQTPRYLIKTRGQQVTLSCSPISGHRSVSWYQQTPGQGLQFLFEYFSETQRNKGNFPGRFSGRQFSNSRSEMNVSTLELGDSALYLCASSIGQLNTEAFFGQGTRLTVV.

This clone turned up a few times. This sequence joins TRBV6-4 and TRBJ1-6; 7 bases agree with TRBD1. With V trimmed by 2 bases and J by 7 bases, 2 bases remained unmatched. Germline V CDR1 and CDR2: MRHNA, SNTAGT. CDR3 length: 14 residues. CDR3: CASSDRDSNSPLHF. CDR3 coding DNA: TGTGCCAGCAGTGACCGGGACAGCAATTCACCCCTCCACTTT.

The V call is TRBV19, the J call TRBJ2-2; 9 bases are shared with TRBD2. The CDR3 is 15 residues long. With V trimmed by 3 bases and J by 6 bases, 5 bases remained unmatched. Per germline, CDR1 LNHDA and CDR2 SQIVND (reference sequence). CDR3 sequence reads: CASSILAGKAGELFF. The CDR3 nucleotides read TGTGCCAGTAGTATCCTAGCGGGAAAAGCCGGGGAGCTGTTTTTT.

DNA of the CDR3: TGCGCCAGCAGCCAGGCCGGGACAGGCTCCTACGAGCAGTACTTC. Encoded protein: CASSQAGTGSYEQYF. The chain couples TRBV4-1 to TRBJ2-7; 8 bases agree with TRBD1. The CDR3 is made up of 15 amino acids. Germline assignment: CDR1 MGHRA and CDR2 YSYEKL. V gave up 3 bases and J gave up 0 bases; unmatched junction bases: 4.

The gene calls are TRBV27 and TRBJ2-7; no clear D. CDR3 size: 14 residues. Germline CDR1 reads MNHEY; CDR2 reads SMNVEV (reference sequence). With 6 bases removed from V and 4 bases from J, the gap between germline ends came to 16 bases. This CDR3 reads CASSPAGAPYEQYF. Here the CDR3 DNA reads TGTGCCAGCAGCCCCGCTGGAGCTCCGTACGAGCAGTACTTC.

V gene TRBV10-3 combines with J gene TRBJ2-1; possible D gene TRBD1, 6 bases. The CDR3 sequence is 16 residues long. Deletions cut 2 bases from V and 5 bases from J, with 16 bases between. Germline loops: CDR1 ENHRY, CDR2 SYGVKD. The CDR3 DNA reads TGTGCCATCAGTGAGCCCTACTGGACAGTGAACAATGAGCAGTTCTTC. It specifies CAISEPYWTVNNEQFF.

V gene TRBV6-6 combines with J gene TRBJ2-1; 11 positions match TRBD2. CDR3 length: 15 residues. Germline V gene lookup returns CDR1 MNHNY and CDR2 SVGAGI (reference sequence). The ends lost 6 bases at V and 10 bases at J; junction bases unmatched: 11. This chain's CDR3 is CASSLGTSGPTEQFF. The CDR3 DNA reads TGTGCCAGCAGCCTCGGGACTAGCGGCCCCACGGAGCAGTTCTTC.

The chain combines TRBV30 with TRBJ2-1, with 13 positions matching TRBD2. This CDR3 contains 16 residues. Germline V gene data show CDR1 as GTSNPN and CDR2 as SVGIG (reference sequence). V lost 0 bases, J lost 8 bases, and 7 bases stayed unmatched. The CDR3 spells CAWSVGLAGVSDEQFF. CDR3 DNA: TGTGCCTGGAGTGTTGGACTAGCGGGAGTCAGCGATGAGCAGTTCTTC.

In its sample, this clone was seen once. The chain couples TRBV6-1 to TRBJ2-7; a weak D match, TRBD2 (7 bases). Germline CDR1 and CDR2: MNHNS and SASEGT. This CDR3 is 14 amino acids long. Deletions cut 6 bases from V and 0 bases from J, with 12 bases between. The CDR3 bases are TGTGCCAGCAGGGCGGGGGCGAGCTCCTACGAGCAGTACTTC. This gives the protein CASRAGASSYEQYF.